Presented here are 2 T cell receptor beta chains from one specimen sequenced in a study of blood T cell repertoires in COVID-19. Profiled with immunoSEQ multiplex PCR; TCRdb holds only in-frame clones, not every one. The sample gives some 260,000 clones, around 89% of which show up once; over 7.5% is in the top ten. The sequenced sample was PBMCs or T cells enriched from blood (not recorded which). The source of these receptors is a man between 40 and 49 years old who had recovered from COVID-19.

The V and J genes are TRBV5-1 and TRBJ2-1; 14 bases match TRBD2. The germline CDR1 and CDR2 sequences are SGHRS and YFSETQ. The CDR3 loop spans 17 amino acids. The trim removed 4 bases at V and 7 bases at J, leaving 10 bases unmatched. Here the CDR3 reads CASSPPGGTSGGNEQFF. CDR3 sequence (DNA): TGCGCCAGCAGCCCGCCCGGGGGGACTAGCGGGGGAAATGAGCAGTTCTTC.

The chain joins TRBV9 to TRBJ1-3; tentatively, D is TRBD1 (5 bases). The CDR3 extends over 16 amino acids. V was trimmed by 3 bases and J by 1 base, leaving 14 bases between them. Germline V CDR1 and CDR2: SGDLS, YYNGEE. CDR3 DNA sequence: TGTGCCAGCAGCGCCTCGCAGGGATCTTCTGGAAACACCATATATTTT. This encodes CASSASQGSSGNTIYF.